A selection of T cell receptor beta chains follows, all from one sample in a study of identifying expanded T cells in peripheral blood. TCRdb's copy holds only in-frame clones and misses some; the assay was immunoSEQ multiplex PCR. Of roughly 100,000 clones listed, approximately 88% were seen once; the top ten hold roughly 14%. Sequencing input: blood. The source is a person between 18 and 75 years old in good health. CDR3s include the opening cysteine and the closing phenylalanine or tryptophan. Each record gives: J gene, D gene, clone size, V gene, CDR3 protein, CDR3 DNA. The D gene is left open where the match is weak. A clone size is listed for some rows: how often the clone was seen (once, few, many), or a class if it is expanded.

j_call: TRBJ2-5
d_call: TRBD2
clone_size: NA
v_call: TRBV5-1
cdr3_aa: CASSSGASGGRMETQYF
cdr3_nt: TGCGCCAGCAGCTCTGGGGCTAGCGGGGGGCGGATGGAGACCCAGTACTTC

j_call: TRBJ2-5
d_call: NA
clone_size: NA
v_call: TRBV5-4
cdr3_aa: CAGYQFGETQYF
cdr3_nt: TGTGCCGGATACCAATTTGGGGAGACCCAGTACTTC

j_call: TRBJ1-2
d_call: TRBD1
clone_size: NA
v_call: TRBV2
cdr3_aa: CASRKTGTDGYTF
cdr3_nt: TGTGCCAGCAGGAAGACAGGGACTGACGGCTACACCTTC

j_call: TRBJ2-7
d_call: NA
clone_size: NA
v_call: TRBV10-3
cdr3_aa: CAISESLLTAVPYEQYF
cdr3_nt: TGTGCCATCAGTGAGTCCCTCCTGACAGCCGTCCCTTACGAGCAGTACTTC

j_call: TRBJ1-5
d_call: NA
clone_size: few
v_call: TRBV10-3
cdr3_aa: CAISESTGDRHF
cdr3_nt: TGTGCCATCAGTGAGTCGACCGGGGACCGGCATTTT

j_call: TRBJ2-7
d_call: TRBD2
clone_size: NA
v_call: TRBV19
cdr3_aa: CASSISASGGYEQYF
cdr3_nt: TGTGCCAGTAGTATATCTGCTAGCGGAGGTTACGAGCAGTACTTC

j_call: TRBJ1-2
d_call: NA
clone_size: NA
v_call: TRBV7-8
cdr3_aa: CASSGPRGLLYGYTF
cdr3_nt: TGTGCCAGCAGCGGCCCGCGTGGGTTGTTATATGGCTACACCTTC

j_call: TRBJ1-1
d_call: NA
clone_size: NA
v_call: TRBV5-1
cdr3_aa: CASSYQGLRTEAFF
cdr3_nt: TGCGCCAGCAGCTACCAGGGTTTGAGAACTGAAGCTTTCTTT

j_call: TRBJ1-6
d_call: NA
clone_size: few
v_call: TRBV6-1
cdr3_aa: CASSPGRSGEPLHF
cdr3_nt: TGTGCCAGCAGTCCAGGACGGAGCGGAGAACCCCTCCACTTT

j_call: TRBJ1-1
d_call: NA
clone_size: NA
v_call: TRBV5-1
cdr3_aa: CASSRSYVGQMNTEAFF
cdr3_nt: TGCGCCAGCAGCCGATCCTACGTTGGACAGATGAACACTGAAGCTTTCTTT

j_call: TRBJ2-7
d_call: TRBD2
clone_size: NA
v_call: TRBV6-5
cdr3_aa: CASSYSLAGLYEQYF
cdr3_nt: TGTGCCAGCAGTTACAGTCTAGCGGGATTGTACGAGCAGTACTTC

j_call: TRBJ1-5
d_call: NA
clone_size: NA
v_call: TRBV19
cdr3_aa: CASSIRGFQPQHF
cdr3_nt: TGTGCCAGTAGTATCCGGGGGTTTCAGCCCCAGCATTTT

j_call: TRBJ1-2
d_call: NA
clone_size: NA
v_call: TRBV6-1
cdr3_aa: CASTTATLYYGYTF
cdr3_nt: TGTGCCAGCACGACAGCGACTCTCTACTATGGCTACACCTTC